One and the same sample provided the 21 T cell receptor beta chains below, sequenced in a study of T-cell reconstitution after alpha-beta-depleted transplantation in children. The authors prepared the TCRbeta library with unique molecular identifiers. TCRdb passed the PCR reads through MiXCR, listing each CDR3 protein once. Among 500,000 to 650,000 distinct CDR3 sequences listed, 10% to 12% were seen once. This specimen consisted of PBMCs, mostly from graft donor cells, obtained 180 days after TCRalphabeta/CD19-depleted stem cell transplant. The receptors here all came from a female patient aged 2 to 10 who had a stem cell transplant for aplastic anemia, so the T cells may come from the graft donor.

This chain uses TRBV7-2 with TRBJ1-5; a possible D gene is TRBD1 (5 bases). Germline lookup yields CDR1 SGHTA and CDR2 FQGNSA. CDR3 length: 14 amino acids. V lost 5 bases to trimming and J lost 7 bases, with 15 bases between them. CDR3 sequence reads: CASSLEWGEQPQHF. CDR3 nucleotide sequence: TGTGCCAGCAGCCTCGAGTGGGGCGAGCAGCCCCAGCATTTT. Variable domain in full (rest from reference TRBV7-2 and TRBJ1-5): GAGVSQSPSNKVTEKGKDVELRCDPISGHTALYWYRQSLGQGLEFLIYFQGNSAPDKSGLPSDRFSAERTGGSVSTLTIQRTQQEDSAVYLCASSLEWGEQPQHFGDGTRLSIL.

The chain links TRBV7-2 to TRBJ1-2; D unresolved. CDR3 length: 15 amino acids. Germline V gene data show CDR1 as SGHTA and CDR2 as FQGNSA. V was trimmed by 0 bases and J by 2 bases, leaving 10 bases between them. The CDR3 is CASSLALTTNYGYTF. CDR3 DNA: TGTGCCAGCAGCTTAGCCCTGACAACAAACTATGGCTACACCTTC.

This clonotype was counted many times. CDR3 sequence (DNA): TGCGCCAGCAGTTCCGGACAGGGGGCTAGGGAGTACTTC. Protein sequence: CASSSGQGAREYF. The chain has TRBV5-1 and TRBJ2-7, with 11 bases matching TRBD1. This CDR3 comprises 13 residues. Germline V gene data show CDR1 as SGHRS and CDR2 as YFSETQ. V lost 5 bases and J lost 11; bases outside the gene matches: 9.

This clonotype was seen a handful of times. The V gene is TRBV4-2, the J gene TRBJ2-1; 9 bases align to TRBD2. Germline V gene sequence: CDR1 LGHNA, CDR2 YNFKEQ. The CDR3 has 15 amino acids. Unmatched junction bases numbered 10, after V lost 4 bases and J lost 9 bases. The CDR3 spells CASSLAGLAMGEQFF. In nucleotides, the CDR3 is TGTGCCAGCAGCCTCGCTGGACTAGCGATGGGTGAGCAGTTCTTC.

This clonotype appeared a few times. The CDR3 DNA reads as TGCGCCAGCAGCGGGGGGACAGGGGCGATTGTTGTAGGATACAATGAGCAGTTCTTC. Amino acids: CASSGGTGAIVVGYNEQFF. The chain is built from TRBV5-1 and TRBJ2-1, with 10 positions matching TRBD1. V trimming: 4 bases; J trimming: 4 bases; junction bases outside the gene matches: 17. Germline V gives CDR1 SGHRS, CDR2 YFSETQ. This CDR3 has 19 residues.

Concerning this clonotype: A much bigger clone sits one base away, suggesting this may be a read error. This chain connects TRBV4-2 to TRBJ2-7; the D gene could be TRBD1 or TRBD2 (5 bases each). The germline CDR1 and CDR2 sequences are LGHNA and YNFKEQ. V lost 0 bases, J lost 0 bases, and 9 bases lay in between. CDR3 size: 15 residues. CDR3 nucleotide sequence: TGTGCCAGCAGCCAAGATCAAGGGACCTCCTACGAGCAGTACTTC. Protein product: CASSQDQGTSYEQYF.

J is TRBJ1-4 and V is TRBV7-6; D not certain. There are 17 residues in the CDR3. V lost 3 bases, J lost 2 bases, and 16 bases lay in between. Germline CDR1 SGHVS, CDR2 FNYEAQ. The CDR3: CASSLNPTGSTNEKLFF. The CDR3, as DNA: TGTGCCAGCAGCTTGAACCCGACGGGTTCGACTAATGAAAAACTGTTTTTT.

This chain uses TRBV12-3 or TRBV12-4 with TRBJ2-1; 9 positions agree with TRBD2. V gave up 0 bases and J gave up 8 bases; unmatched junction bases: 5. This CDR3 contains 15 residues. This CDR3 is CASSLAFSGSDEQFF. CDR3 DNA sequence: TGTGCCAGCAGTTTAGCTTTTAGCGGGAGCGATGAGCAGTTCTTC.

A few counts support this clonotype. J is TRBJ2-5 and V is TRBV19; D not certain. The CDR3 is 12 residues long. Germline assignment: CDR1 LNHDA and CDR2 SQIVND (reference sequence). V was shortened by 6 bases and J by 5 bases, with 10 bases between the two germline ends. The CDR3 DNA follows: TGTGCCAGTAGAGGTGAACGGGAGACCCAGTACTTC. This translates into CASRGERETQYF.

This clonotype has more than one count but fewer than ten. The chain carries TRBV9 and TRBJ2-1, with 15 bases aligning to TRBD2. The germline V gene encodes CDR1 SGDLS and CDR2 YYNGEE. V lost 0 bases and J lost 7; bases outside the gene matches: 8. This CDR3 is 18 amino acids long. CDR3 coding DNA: TGTGCCAGCAGCGTAGTAGGAGGGACTAGCGGGAGGAGGAATGAGCAGTTCTTC. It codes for CASSVVGGTSGRRNEQFF.

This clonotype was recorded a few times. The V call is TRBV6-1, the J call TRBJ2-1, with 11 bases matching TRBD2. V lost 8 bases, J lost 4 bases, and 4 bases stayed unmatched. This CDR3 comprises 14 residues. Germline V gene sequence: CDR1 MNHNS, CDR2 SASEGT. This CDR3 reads CASASSGGYNEQFF. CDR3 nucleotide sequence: TGTGCCAGCGCCTCTAGCGGGGGGTACAATGAGCAGTTCTTC.

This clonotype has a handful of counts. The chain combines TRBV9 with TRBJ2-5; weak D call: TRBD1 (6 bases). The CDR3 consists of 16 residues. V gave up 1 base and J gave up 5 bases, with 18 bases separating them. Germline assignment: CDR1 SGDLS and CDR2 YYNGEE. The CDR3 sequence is CASSVFPRTVPETQYF. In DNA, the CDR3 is TGTGCCAGCAGCGTATTTCCTAGGACAGTTCCGGAGACCCAGTACTTC.

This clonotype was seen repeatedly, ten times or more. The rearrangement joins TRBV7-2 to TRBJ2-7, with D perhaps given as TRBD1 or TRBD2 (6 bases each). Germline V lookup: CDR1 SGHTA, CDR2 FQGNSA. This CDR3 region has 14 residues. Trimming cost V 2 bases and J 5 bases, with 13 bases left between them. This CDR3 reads CASSLMVGGHEQYF. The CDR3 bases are TGTGCCAGCAGCTTAATGGTGGGGGGCCACGAGCAGTACTTC.

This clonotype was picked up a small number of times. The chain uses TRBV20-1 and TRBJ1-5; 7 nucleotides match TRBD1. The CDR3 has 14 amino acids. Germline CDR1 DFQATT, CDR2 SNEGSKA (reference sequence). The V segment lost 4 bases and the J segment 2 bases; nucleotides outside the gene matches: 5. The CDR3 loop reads CSATTGQGNQPQHF. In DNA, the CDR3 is TGCAGTGCTACCACCGGACAGGGCAATCAGCCCCAGCATTTT.

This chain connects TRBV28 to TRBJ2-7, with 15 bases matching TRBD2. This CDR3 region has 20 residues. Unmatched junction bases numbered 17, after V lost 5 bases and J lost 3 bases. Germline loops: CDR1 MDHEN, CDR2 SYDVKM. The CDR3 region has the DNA TGTGCCAGCAGTACTACGAGGAGGGGACTAGCGGGAGGCCATTTCTACGAGCAGTACTTC. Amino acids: CASSTTRRGLAGGHFYEQYF.

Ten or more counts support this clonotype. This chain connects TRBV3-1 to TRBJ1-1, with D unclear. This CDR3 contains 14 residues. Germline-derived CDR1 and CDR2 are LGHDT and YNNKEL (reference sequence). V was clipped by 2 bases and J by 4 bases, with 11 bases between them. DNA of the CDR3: TGTGCCAGCAGCCAACGGGAGGAGAGCACTGAAGCTTTCTTT. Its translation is CASSQREESTEAFF.

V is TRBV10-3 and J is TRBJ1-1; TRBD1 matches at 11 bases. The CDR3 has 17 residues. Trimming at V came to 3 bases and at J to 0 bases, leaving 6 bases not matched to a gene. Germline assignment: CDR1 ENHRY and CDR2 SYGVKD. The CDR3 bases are TGTGCCATCAGTGACCGGGACAGGGGGTTCATGAACACTGAAGCTTTCTTT. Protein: CAISDRDRGFMNTEAFF.

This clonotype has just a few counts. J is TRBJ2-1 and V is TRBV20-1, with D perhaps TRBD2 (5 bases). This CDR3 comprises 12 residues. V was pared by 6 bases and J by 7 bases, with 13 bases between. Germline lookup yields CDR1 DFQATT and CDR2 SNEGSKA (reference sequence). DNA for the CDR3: TGCAGTGCCAAGCCGTCGGGGAATGAGCAGTTCTTC. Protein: CSAKPSGNEQFF.

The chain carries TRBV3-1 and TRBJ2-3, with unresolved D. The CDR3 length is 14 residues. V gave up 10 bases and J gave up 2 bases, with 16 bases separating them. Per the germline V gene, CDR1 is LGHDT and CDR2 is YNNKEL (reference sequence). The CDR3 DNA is TGTGCCACAAGGGAAAGACTCGACACAGATACGCAGTATTTT. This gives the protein CATRERLDTDTQYF.

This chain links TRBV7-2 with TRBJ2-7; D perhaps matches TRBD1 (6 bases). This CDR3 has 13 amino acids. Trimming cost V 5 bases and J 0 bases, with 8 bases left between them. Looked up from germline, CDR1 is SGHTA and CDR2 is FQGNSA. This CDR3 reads CASSHRVSYEQYF. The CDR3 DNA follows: TGTGCCAGCAGCCACAGGGTCTCCTACGAGCAGTACTTC. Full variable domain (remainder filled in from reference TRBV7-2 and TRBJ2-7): GAGVSQSPSNKVTEKGKDVELRCDPISGHTALYWYRQSLGQGLEFLIYFQGNSAPDKSGLPSDRFSAERTGGSVSTLTIQRTQQEDSAVYLCASSHRVSYEQYFGPGTRLTVT.

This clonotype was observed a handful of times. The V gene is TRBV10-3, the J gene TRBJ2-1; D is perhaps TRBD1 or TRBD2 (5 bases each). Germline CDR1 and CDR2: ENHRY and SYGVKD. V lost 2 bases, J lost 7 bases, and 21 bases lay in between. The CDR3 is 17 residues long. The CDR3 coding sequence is TGTGCCATCAGTGAGGGAATGGGGACCCAACCTAGGAATGAGCAGTTCTTC. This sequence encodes CAISEGMGTQPRNEQFF.